This is a list of T cell receptor beta chains from one sample in a study of blood T cell repertoires in COVID-19. The assay was immunoSEQ multiplex PCR, and TCRdb's table has in-frame clones only and misses some. The sample contains about 240,000 clones, approximately 83% of which appear only once. Material for sequencing was peripheral blood. These TCRs come from a woman in her twenties or thirties who had recovered from COVID-19. CDR3s include the opening cysteine and the closing phenylalanine or tryptophan. The D gene is left open where the match is weak. Size values are once, few and many counts, or a class for expanded clones, and some rows have none.

V: TRBV30
D: -
size: -
J: TRBJ2-1
CDR3: CAWSVREGEQFF
DNA: TGTGCCTGGAGTGTACGGGAAGGTGAGCAGTTCTTC

V: TRBV7-9
D: TRBD1
size: -
J: TRBJ1-1
CDR3: CASSHRDSLNTEAFF
DNA: TGTGCCAGCAGCCATAGGGACAGCCTGAACACTGAAGCTTTCTTT

V: TRBV13
D: TRBD1
size: -
J: TRBJ1-4
CDR3: CASTPGGQGGEKLFF
DNA: TGTGCCAGCACCCCAGGGGGACAGGGAGGTGAAAAACTGTTTTTT

V: TRBV6-5
D: TRBD1
size: few
J: TRBJ1-5
CDR3: CASSWTGGVDQPQHF
DNA: TGTGCCAGCAGTTGGACAGGGGGCGTGGATCAGCCCCAGCATTTT

V: TRBV19
D: -
size: -
J: TRBJ1-2
CDR3: CASRLAVGGHGYTF
DNA: TGTGCCAGTCGGCTTGCCGTGGGAGGCCACGGCTACACCTTC

V: TRBV5-1
D: TRBD1
size: -
J: TRBJ1-6
CDR3: CASSNTGGVNSPLHF
DNA: TGCGCCAGCAGCAACACAGGGGGCGTAAATTCACCCCTCCACTTT

V: TRBV4-2
D: TRBD1
size: -
J: TRBJ2-2
CDR3: CASSQGGTGRTGELFF
DNA: TGTGCCAGCAGCCAAGGGGGGACAGGGAGGACCGGGGAGCTGTTTTTT

V: TRBV5-5
D: TRBD1
size: once
J: TRBJ2-5
CDR3: CASSPEGYRGETQYF
DNA: TGTGCCAGCAGCCCTGAGGGGTACAGGGGAGAGACCCAGTACTTC

V: TRBV4-3
D: -
size: -
J: TRBJ1-2
CDR3: CASSQDEGTGSGYTF
DNA: TGCGCCAGCAGCCAAGATGAGGGAACAGGGTCTGGCTACACCTTC

V: TRBV18
D: -
size: few
J: TRBJ1-2
CDR3: CASSPPSQNYGYTF
DNA: TGTGCCAGCTCACCACCGTCACAGAACTATGGCTACACCTTC

V: TRBV10-3
D: -
size: -
J: TRBJ1-1
CDR3: CAISEGVGTEAFF
DNA: TGTGCCATCAGTGAGGGAGTCGGCACTGAAGCTTTCTTT

V: TRBV6-1
D: TRBD2
size: -
J: TRBJ2-3
CDR3: CASSEAWENGGADTQYF
DNA: TGTGCCAGCAGTGAAGCGTGGGAAAACGGGGGGGCTGATACGCAGTATTTT

V: TRBV27
D: TRBD1
size: -
J: TRBJ1-1
CDR3: CASRPTGGSRMNTEAFF
DNA: TGTGCCAGCAGGCCAACAGGGGGATCTCGGATGAACACTGAAGCTTTCTTT

V: TRBV28
D: TRBD1
size: -
J: TRBJ2-7
CDR3: CASSDRDSSYEQYF
DNA: TGTGCCAGCTCAGATCGGGACAGCTCCTACGAGCAGTACTTC